This entry features one T cell receptor beta chain sequence. The antigen is unknown. This CDR3 is built from 13 residues. Trimming shortened V by 5 bases and J by 4 bases, and 9 bases separated the two germline ends. Germline CDR1 reads MDHEN; CDR2 reads SYDVKM. This entry is derived from a study of cytomegalovirus exposure and HLA in healthy donors. About the research overall: Among the roughly 400 donors who were genotyped, approximately 84% fell in the genetic ancestry cluster that is associated with self-reported Caucasian donors. Whole-study results and caveats: TRBV6-2, TRBV6-3 and other indistinguishable V segments were excluded. Fewer N-insertions (relative to the approximately 670-donor mean) were reportedly seen in an Asian-associated ancestry cluster in a later analysis.

Vbeta (60) and Jbeta (13) primers were used in the PCR. Sequencing was performed with immunoSEQ multiplex PCR; in TCRdb, only in-frame clones are kept and a portion is missing. The repertoire holds about 130,000 clones, with about 85% as singletons. The sample taken for sequencing was PBMCs. The clonotype originates from a woman in her 30s in good health and CMV-seropositive. This chain uses TRBV28 with TRBJ1-5; the D gene is possibly TRBD1 (5 bases). This CDR3 is CASSGPGNQPQHF. In nucleotides, the CDR3 is TGTGCCAGCAGTGGCCCAGGGAATCAGCCCCAGCATTTT.